These 19 T cell receptor beta chains originate from one sample sequenced in a study of blood T cell repertoires in COVID-19. The method was immunoSEQ multiplex PCR; TCRdb's version includes in-frame clones alone and lacks a portion of them. Seen here are 95,000 to 120,000 clones, 88% observed once, and the top ten hold 2% to 3%. The sequenced material came from peripheral blood. The receptor set was obtained from a human donor in a cohort sampled during active COVID-19.

This rearrangement joins TRBV27 to TRBJ2-7, with D tentatively TRBD2 (6 bases). Trimming pared 6 bases from V and 5 bases from J, leaving 17 bases between. The CDR3 contains 14 residues. The germline V gene encodes CDR1 MNHEY and CDR2 SMNVEV (reference sequence). CDR3 sequence: CASSHPSETDEQYF. CDR3 DNA: TGTGCCAGCAGCCACCCTAGCGAAACAGACGAGCAGTACTTC.

The rearrangement links TRBV23-1 to TRBJ2-1, with 9 positions matching TRBD2. TRBV23-1 is given ORF status, its function remaining uncertain. This CDR3 is 16 amino acids long. The trim removed 2 bases at V and 4 bases at J, leaving 6 bases unmatched. Here the CDR3 DNA reads TGCGCCAGCAGTCAACCTCTAGCGGGACTTTACAATGAGCAGTTCTTC. This codes for CASSQPLAGLYNEQFF.

This clone has just a few counts. V gene TRBV5-1 combines with J gene TRBJ1-1, with 10 bases fitting TRBD1. CDR1 SGHRS and CDR2 YFSETQ come from the germline V gene. The CDR3 runs to 17 residues. The trim removed 0 bases at V and 0 bases at J, leaving 5 bases unmatched. CDR3 amino acids: CASSLDGTGALNTEAFF. The CDR3 region has the DNA TGCGCCAGCAGCTTGGATGGGACAGGGGCGCTGAACACTGAAGCTTTCTTT.

The chain links TRBV9 to TRBJ2-7, with 8 bases matching TRBD2. The CDR3 is made up of 15 amino acids. Germline V gene lookup returns CDR1 SGDLS and CDR2 YYNGEE. V shed 2 bases and J 1 base; nucleotides not matched to a gene: 5. In nucleotides, the CDR3 is TGTGCCAGCAGCGTTTCCGGGACTAGTTCCTACGAGCAGTACTTC. Translating it yields CASSVSGTSSYEQYF.

This chain joins TRBV20-1 and TRBJ1-2; possibly TRBD1 for D (6 bases). V lost 3 bases and J lost 4, with 9 bases in between. The CDR3 totals 12 residues. In germline, CDR1 is DFQATT, CDR2 SNEGSKA (reference sequence). CDR3 sequence reads: CSASRGTYGYTF. As DNA, the CDR3 is TGCAGTGCTAGTAGGGGGACCTATGGCTACACCTTC.

The genes are TRBV18 and TRBJ1-6; 10 positions agree with TRBD1. CDR3 length equals 15 residues. The junction had 1 base not matched to a gene; V was cut back by 3 bases and J by 5 bases. From germline, CDR1 is KGHSH and CDR2 LQKENI. The CDR3 sequence: CASSPTGGNNSPLHF. The CDR3 DNA reads TGTGCCAGCTCACCGACAGGGGGCAATAATTCACCCCTCCACTTT.

CDR3 region: CASRETGTNYGYTF. For the CDR3, the DNA is TGTGCCAGCAGGGAGACAGGGACTAACTATGGCTACACCTTC. The chain carries TRBV6-6 and TRBJ1-2; 7 bases line up with TRBD1. Per the germline V gene, CDR1 is MNHNY and CDR2 is SVGAGI (reference sequence). Trimming cost V 6 bases and J 0 bases; bases outside gene matches: 4. The CDR3 consists of 14 residues.

The V call is TRBV5-1, the J call TRBJ2-7; 8 bases fit TRBD2. This CDR3 has 16 residues. CDR1 and CDR2 from the germline V gene are SGHRS and YFSETQ. The junction had 12 bases not matched to a gene; V was cut back by 4 bases and J by 3 bases. DNA for the CDR3: TGCGCCAGCAGCCCGGGTGGTAGCGGGGAAATCTACGAGCAGTACTTC. It is translated as CASSPGGSGEIYEQYF.

The chain combines TRBV6-6 with TRBJ2-2; 13 bases agree with TRBD2. CDR3 length equals 15 residues. Germline trimming cut 5 bases from V and 4 bases from J; bases unmatched to any gene: 1. The germline CDR1 and CDR2 sequences are MNHNY and SVGAGI (reference sequence). The CDR3 nucleotides are TGTGCCAGCAGTACTAGCGGGGGGGGCACCGGGGAGCTGTTTTTT. Translating gives CASSTSGGGTGELFF.

The V gene is TRBV27, the J gene TRBJ2-5; D is unclear. Looked up from germline, CDR1 is MNHEY and CDR2 is SMNVEV (reference sequence). V was trimmed by 3 bases and J by 2 bases, leaving 7 bases between them. CDR3 length equals 13 residues. The CDR3 nucleotides read TGTGCCAGCAGTTTCAGTTTTCAAGAGACCCAGTACTTC. Protein product: CASSFSFQETQYF.

The chain uses TRBV9 and TRBJ2-7, with TRBD2 matching 10 bases. In germline, CDR1 is SGDLS, CDR2 YYNGEE. Trimming cost V 1 base and J 1 base; bases outside gene matches: 2. The CDR3 totals 15 residues. This CDR3 reads CASSVSSGGSYEQYF. The DNA of the CDR3 is TGTGCCAGCAGCGTAAGTAGCGGGGGGTCCTACGAGCAGTACTTC. Using reference TRBV9 and TRBJ2-7 for the parts outside the CDR3, the full variable domain is DSGVTQTPKHLITATGQRVTLRCSPRSGDLSVYWYQQSLDQGLQFLIQYYNGEERAKGNILERFSAQQFPDLHSELNLSSLELGDSALYFCASSVSSGGSYEQYFGPGTRLTVT.

V usage is TRBV10-3 and J usage is TRBJ2-7, with a tentative D call TRBD2 (6 bases). The CDR3 has 11 amino acids. Looked up from germline, CDR1 is ENHRY and CDR2 is SYGVKD. The V end lost 4 bases, the J end lost 6 bases, and 7 bases lay between the germline ends. Here the CDR3 DNA reads TGTGCCATCAGTGTCGGGAGCGAGCAGTACTTC. Translated: CAISVGSEQYF.

This rearrangement joins TRBV6-1 to TRBJ2-3, with 8 bases that match TRBD1. From germline, CDR1 is MNHNS and CDR2 SASEGT. The CDR3 covers 17 residues. Unmatched junction bases numbered 8, after V lost 0 bases and J lost 3 bases. The CDR3 DNA is TGTGCCAGCAGTGAAGCGCGGACAGGGCTTGGTACAGATACGCAGTATTTT. Its protein product is CASSEARTGLGTDTQYF.

This clone has only a few counts. V gene TRBV27 combines with J gene TRBJ1-2; 7 bases align to TRBD1. Trimming at V came to 6 bases and at J to 0 bases, leaving 7 bases not matched to a gene. The CDR3 has 15 residues. Germline V CDR1 and CDR2: MNHEY, SMNVEV (reference sequence). CDR3 coding DNA: TGTGCCAGCAGGACAGGGTTATCTTCTAACTATGGCTACACCTTC. This codes for CASRTGLSSNYGYTF.

The rearrangement uses TRBV7-2 and TRBJ1-5; D is undetermined. With 0 bases removed from V and 4 bases from J, the gap between germline ends came to 13 bases. The CDR3 runs to 16 residues. The germline V gene has CDR1 SGHTA and CDR2 FQGNSA. Here the CDR3 DNA reads TGTGCCAGCAGCTTAGCCCCGAGAGGAACGAATCAGCCCCAGCATTTT. This encodes CASSLAPRGTNQPQHF.

The rearrangement links TRBV15 to TRBJ2-2; 10 nucleotides align to TRBD2. The V and J ends lost 2 bases and 6 bases, in that order; junction bases with no gene match: 9. CDR1 LNHNV and CDR2 YYDKDF come from the germline V gene (reference sequence). The CDR3 contains 17 residues. The CDR3 bases are TGTGCCACCAGCAGACCAGCGGGGGGGCTGTTGGCCGGGGAGCTGTTTTTT. It codes for CATSRPAGGLLAGELFF.

The chain uses TRBV18 and TRBJ2-5; D ambiguous. This CDR3 has 12 amino acids. Between the trimmed V and J ends, which lost 2 bases and 3 bases, there was a span of 4 bases. Germline assignment: CDR1 KGHSH and CDR2 LQKENI. The CDR3 reads CASSPAEETQYF. CDR3 coding DNA: TGTGCCAGCTCACCAGCGGAAGAGACCCAGTACTTC.

The chain links TRBV12-3 or TRBV12-4 to TRBJ1-4; D is ambiguous. Deletions cut 5 bases from V and 7 bases from J, with 5 bases between. This CDR3 has 11 residues. The CDR3 DNA sequence: TGTGCCAGCAGTATCAGTGAAAAACTGTTTTTT. Its protein is CASSISEKLFF.

V and J are TRBV5-6 and TRBJ1-1; D is unclear. CDR1 is SGHDT and CDR2 is YYEEEE in the germline V gene. V was pared by 0 bases and J by 0 bases, with 12 bases between. CDR3 size: 16 residues. The DNA for the CDR3 is TGTGCCAGCAGCTTGGGGGAGGGCCTGATGAACACTGAAGCTTTCTTT. This translates into CASSLGEGLMNTEAFF.